This T cell receptor (beta chain) came from a study of T-cell memory formation after mild COVID-19. General study findings and limits: The study found contracting CD4+ clones mainly in CM and EM and contracting CD8+ clones in EMRA.

About this clonotype: The antigen remains unidentified.

CDR3 size: 14 residues. Germline V gives CDR1 MDHEN, CDR2 SYDVKM. V shed 10 bases, J shed 0 bases, and the junction held 4 bases outside the gene matches. In TCRdb, the 5' RACE reads were re-called with MiXCR into one record per CDR3 protein. This table holds 300,000 to 400,000 distinct CDR3 sequences, around a sixth found once. This sequence was found in a man aged 18 to 30 who had mild COVID-19 (a few samples of this study predate the infection). Cell type and time point are not known. The rearrangement joins TRBV28 to TRBJ2-1; TRBD2 matches 9 bases. Sequencing was carried out using PBMCs or a T cell subset sorted from them (not recorded which). This chain's CDR3 is CATTSGSSYNEQFF. In nucleotides, the CDR3 is TGTGCCACGACTAGCGGAAGCTCCTACAATGAGCAGTTCTTC.